This T cell receptor beta chain was obtained from a study of regulatory T cells in long-lasting Graves disease. Details on this clonotype: The antigen is undetermined.

Described time point: newly diagnosed GD, antithyroid drugs for less than 3 months. The TCR library used RNA extracted from PBMCs. The CDR3 consists of 15 residues. V lost 5 bases to trimming and J lost 2 bases; unmatched junction nucleotides: 9. To make TCR beta libraries, researchers used iRepertoire HTBI primers and Arm-PCR of CDR3 regions. MiXCR, applied by TCRdb to the multiplex PCR reads, yields one record per CDR3 protein. The sample holds 450,000 to 600,000 distinct CDR3 sequences; around 15% are singletons and the top ten take 9.5% to 15%. Findings of the study overall: Persistent patients shared more public clonotypes (around 2,500) than new patients (roughly 1,000). Peripheral blood, not thyroid tissue, was the sole material studied.

This sample was also put to use in a study of T cells in Graves' hyperthyroidism and ophthalmopathy. From that second work: A model of 13 V-J pairs discriminated ophthalmopathy from stable hyperthyroidism.

The source material was peripheral blood mononuclear cells (PBMCs), sampled at new diagnosis, from a patient treated with antithyroid drugs. The clonotype originates from a man aged 40-49 years with Graves disease. This rearrangement joins TRBV12-3 or TRBV12-4 to TRBJ2-7; 7 positions agree with TRBD2. CDR3 in amino acids: CASSGVGGETYEQYF. In nucleotides, the CDR3 is TGTGCCAGCAGTGGGGTTGGGGGGGAGACCTACGAGCAGTACTTC.